The 4 T cell receptor beta chains below all came from one sample that was sequenced in a study of glioma-infiltrating T cells. TCR alpha and beta CDR3 regions were amplified from RNA using iRepertoire nested multiplex PCR. MiXCR, applied by TCRdb to the multiplex PCR reads, yields one record per CDR3 protein. This sample has fewer than 500,000 distinct CDR3 sequences, with 41% found just once. Sequencing input: glioma tissue, nonneoplastic brain tissue, or PBMCs (not recorded which). Source of these receptors: a human donor with low-grade glioma or glioblastoma, undergoing nonglioma brain surgery, or in good health (not recorded which).

A word on this clonotype: A much more abundant neighbour one base away suggests this may be a read error. The CDR3 does not end in the conserved phenylalanine or tryptophan, so this is likely a read error. The chain joins TRBV6-6 to TRBJ1-5; tentatively, D is TRBD1 (5 bases). V was shortened by 5 bases and J by 5 bases, with 16 bases between the two germline ends. Germline V gene sequence: CDR1 MNHNY, CDR2 SVGAGI (reference sequence). The CDR3 loop spans 15 amino acids. Here the CDR3 DNA reads TGTGCCAGCAGTGATTTCTGGCAGGGTTATCAGCCCCAGCATTGT. Its translation is CASSDFWQGYQPQHC.

The chain recombines TRBV27 with TRBJ1-2, with TRBD1 identical over 12 bases. Germline V lookup: CDR1 MNHEY, CDR2 SMNVEV (reference sequence). This CDR3 contains 14 residues. V was clipped by 4 bases and J by 9 bases; unmatched bases: 6. CDR3 in DNA: TGTGCCAGCAGTTCCGGGACAGGGGGCTACAGCTACACCTTC. Amino acid sequence: CASSSGTGGYSYTF.

The rearrangement joins TRBV4-1 to TRBJ2-7, with TRBD2 identical over 7 bases. The CDR3 covers 14 residues. The V segment lost 1 base and the J segment 2 bases; nucleotides outside the gene matches: 2. Germline lookup yields CDR1 MGHRA and CDR2 YSYEKL. CDR3 DNA sequence: TGCGCCAGCAGCCAAGGCACTAGCGCCTACGAGCAGTACTTC. Its protein product is CASSQGTSAYEQYF.

This clonotype was counted ten times or more. Relative to the germline gene, one junction end is altered; a read error may explain this. This chain connects TRBV27 to TRBJ1-5; D unresolved. This CDR3 contains 13 residues. Germline CDR1 MNHEY, CDR2 SMNVEV (reference sequence). This chain's CDR3 is CASRLGPREAQHF. CDR3 sequence (DNA): TGTGCCAGCCGTTTAGGGCCAAGGGAAGCCCAGCATTTT.